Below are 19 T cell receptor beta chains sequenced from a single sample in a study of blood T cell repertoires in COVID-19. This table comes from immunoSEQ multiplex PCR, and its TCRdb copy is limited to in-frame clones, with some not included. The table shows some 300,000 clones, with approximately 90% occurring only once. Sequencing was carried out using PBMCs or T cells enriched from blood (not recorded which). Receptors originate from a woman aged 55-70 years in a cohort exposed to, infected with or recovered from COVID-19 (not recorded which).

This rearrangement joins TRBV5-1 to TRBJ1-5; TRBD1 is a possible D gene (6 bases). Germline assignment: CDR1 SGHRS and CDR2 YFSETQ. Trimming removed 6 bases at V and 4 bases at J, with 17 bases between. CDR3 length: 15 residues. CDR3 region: CASKRTVGENQPQHF. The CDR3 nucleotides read TGCGCCAGCAAAAGGACAGTGGGGGAAAATCAGCCCCAGCATTTT. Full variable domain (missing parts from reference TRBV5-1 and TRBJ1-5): KAGVTQTPRYLIKTRGQQVTLSCSPISGHRSVSWYQQTPGQGLQFLFEYFSETQRNKGNFPGRFSGRQFSNSRSEMNVSTLELGDSALYLCASKRTVGENQPQHFGDGTRLSIL.

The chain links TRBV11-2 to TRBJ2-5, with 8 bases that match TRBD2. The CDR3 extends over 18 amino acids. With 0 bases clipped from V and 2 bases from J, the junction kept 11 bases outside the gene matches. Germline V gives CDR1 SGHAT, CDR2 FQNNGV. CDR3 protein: CASSLDLSGLALQETQYF. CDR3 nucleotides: TGTGCCAGCAGCTTAGATCTTTCTGGACTAGCCCTTCAAGAGACCCAGTACTTC.

The CDR3 is CASSKGERNEKLFF. CDR3 coding DNA: TGCGCCAGCAGCAAGGGGGAGAGGAATGAAAAACTGTTTTTT. The J gene is TRBJ1-4, the V gene TRBV5-1; a weak D match, TRBD1 (6 bases). Germline CDR1 reads SGHRS; CDR2 reads YFSETQ. This CDR3 is 14 amino acids long. Deletions cut 4 bases from V and 5 bases from J, with 12 bases between.

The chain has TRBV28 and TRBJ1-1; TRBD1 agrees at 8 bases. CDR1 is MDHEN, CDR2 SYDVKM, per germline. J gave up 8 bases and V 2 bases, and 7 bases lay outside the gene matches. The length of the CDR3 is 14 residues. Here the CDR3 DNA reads TGTGCCAGCAGTTTAAGCGACAGGGGCTTGGAAGCTTTCTTT. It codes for CASSLSDRGLEAFF.

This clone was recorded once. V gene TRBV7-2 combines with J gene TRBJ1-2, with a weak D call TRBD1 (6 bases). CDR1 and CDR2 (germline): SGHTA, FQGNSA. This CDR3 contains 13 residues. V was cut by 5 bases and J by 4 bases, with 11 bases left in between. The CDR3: CASSVEQGYGYTF. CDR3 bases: TGTGCCAGCAGCGTAGAACAGGGCTATGGCTACACCTTC.

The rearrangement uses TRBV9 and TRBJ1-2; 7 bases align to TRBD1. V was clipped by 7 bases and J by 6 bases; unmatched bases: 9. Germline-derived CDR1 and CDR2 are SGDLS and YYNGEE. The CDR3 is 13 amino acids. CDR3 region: CASRGGQGDGYTF. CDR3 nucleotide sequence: TGTGCCAGCCGCGGGGGGCAGGGGGATGGCTACACCTTC.

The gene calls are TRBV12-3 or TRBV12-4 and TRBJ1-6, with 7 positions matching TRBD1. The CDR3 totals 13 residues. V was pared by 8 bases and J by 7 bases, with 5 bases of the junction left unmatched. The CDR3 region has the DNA TGTGCCAGCCTGGCAGGGGGGAATTCACCCCTCCACTTT. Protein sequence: CASLAGGNSPLHF.

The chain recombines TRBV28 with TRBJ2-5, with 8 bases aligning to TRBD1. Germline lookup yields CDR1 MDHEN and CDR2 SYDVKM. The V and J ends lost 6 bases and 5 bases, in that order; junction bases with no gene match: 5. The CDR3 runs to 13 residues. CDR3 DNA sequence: TGTGCCAGCAGCTCGACAGGGGAGGAGACCCAGTACTTC. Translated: CASSSTGEETQYF.

This CDR3 reads CASSLPKELNEQFF. The CDR3 nucleotides read TGTGCCAGCAGCTTGCCTAAAGAACTCAATGAGCAGTTCTTC. This chain uses TRBV5-4 with TRBJ2-1; D not certain. The V gene's germline CDR1 is SGHNT and CDR2 YYREEE (reference sequence). The CDR3 extends over 14 amino acids. Trimming left V 1 base short and J 6 bases short, with 11 bases between.

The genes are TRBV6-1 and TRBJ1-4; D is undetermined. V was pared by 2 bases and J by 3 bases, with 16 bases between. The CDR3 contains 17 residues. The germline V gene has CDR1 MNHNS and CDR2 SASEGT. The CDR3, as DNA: TGTGCCAGCAGTGAAAGGAGGTTTGGGGAGGCTAATGAAAAACTGTTTTTT. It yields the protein CASSERRFGEANEKLFF.

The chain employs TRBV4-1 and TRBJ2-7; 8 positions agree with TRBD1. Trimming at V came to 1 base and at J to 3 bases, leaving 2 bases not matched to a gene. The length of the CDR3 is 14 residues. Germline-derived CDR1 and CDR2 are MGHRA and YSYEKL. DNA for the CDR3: TGCGCCAGCAGCCAAGGAGACAGGGGCTACGAGCAGTACTTC. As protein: CASSQGDRGYEQYF.

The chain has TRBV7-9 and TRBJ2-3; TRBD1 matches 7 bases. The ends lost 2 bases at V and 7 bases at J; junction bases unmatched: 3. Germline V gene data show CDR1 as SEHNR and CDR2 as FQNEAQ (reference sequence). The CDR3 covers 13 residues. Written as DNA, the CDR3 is TGTGCCAGCAGCTTAACGGGACAGAATACGCAGTATTTT. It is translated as CASSLTGQNTQYF.

The CDR3 protein is CASSIAPQGASVGLQYF. Written as DNA, the CDR3 is TGTGCCAGTAGTATAGCCCCCCAGGGGGCATCGGTCGGGCTTCAGTACTTC. The rearrangement links TRBV19 to TRBJ2-4, with 8 bases matching TRBD1. Germline V lookup: CDR1 LNHDA, CDR2 SQIVND (reference sequence). There are 17 residues in the CDR3. V lost 1 base and J lost 11; bases outside the gene matches: 16.

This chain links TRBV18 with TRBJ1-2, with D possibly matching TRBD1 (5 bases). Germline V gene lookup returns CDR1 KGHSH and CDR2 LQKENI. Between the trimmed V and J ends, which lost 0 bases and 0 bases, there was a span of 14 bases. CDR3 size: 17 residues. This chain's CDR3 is CASSPPYQGQTNYGYTF. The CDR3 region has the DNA TGTGCCAGCTCACCACCGTATCAGGGTCAAACTAACTATGGCTACACCTTC.

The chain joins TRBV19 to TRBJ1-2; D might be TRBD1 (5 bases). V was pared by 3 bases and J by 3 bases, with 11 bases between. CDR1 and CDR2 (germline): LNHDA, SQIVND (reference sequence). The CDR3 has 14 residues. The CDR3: CASSISGVHYGYTF. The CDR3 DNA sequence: TGTGCCAGTAGTATTTCGGGGGTACACTATGGCTACACCTTC.

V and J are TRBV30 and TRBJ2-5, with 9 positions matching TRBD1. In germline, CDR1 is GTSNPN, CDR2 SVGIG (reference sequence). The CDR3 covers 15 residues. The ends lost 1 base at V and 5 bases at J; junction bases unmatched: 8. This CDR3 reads CAWSAGTGRAETQYF. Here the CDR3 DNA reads TGTGCCTGGAGTGCCGGGACAGGGCGGGCCGAGACCCAGTACTTC.

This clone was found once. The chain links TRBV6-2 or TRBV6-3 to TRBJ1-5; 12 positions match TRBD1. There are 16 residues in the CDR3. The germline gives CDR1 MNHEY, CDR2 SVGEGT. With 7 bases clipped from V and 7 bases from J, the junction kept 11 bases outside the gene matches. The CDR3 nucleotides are TGTGCCAGCACCCCCCTCGGGACAGGGGGCGGGCAGCCCCAGCATTTT. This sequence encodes CASTPLGTGGGQPQHF.

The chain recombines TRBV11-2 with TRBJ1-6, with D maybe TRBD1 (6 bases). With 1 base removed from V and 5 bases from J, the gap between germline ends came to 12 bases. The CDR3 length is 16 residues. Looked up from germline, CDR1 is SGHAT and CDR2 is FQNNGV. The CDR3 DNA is TGTGCCAGCAGCTTAGGAGCGAACAGGGATAATTCACCCCTCCACTTT. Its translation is CASSLGANRDNSPLHF.

This CDR3 is CASSPGTRKETQYF. DNA of the CDR3: TGTGCCAGCAGCCCCGGGACTAGGAAAGAGACCCAGTACTTC. The chain couples TRBV7-9 to TRBJ2-5; 8 bases fit TRBD2. There are 14 residues in the CDR3. The germline CDR1 and CDR2 sequences are SEHNR and FQNEAQ (reference sequence). The V segment lost 5 bases and the J segment 3 bases; nucleotides outside the gene matches: 5.